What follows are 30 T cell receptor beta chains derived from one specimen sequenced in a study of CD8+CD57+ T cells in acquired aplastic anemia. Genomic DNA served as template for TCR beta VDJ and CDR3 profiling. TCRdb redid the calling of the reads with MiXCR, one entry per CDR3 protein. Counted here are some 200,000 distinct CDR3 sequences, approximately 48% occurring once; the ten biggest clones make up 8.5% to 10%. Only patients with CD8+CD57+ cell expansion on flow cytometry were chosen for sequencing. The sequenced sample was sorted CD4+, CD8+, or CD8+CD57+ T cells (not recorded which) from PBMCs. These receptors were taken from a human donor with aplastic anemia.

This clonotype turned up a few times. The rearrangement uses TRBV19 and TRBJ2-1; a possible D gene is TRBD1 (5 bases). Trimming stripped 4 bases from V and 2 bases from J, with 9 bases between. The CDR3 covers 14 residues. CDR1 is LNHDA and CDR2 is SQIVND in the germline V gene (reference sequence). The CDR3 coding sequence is TGTGCCAGTAGTAAGGACATCCCCTACAATGAGCAGTTCTTC. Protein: CASSKDIPYNEQFF.

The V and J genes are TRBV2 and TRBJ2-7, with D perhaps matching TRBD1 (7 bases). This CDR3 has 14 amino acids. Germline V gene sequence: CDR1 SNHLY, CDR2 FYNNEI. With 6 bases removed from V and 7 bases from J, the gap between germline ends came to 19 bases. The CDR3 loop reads CASSRSTGTGEQYF. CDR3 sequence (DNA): TGTGCCAGCAGCCGTTCGACAGGGACTGGAGAGCAGTACTTC.

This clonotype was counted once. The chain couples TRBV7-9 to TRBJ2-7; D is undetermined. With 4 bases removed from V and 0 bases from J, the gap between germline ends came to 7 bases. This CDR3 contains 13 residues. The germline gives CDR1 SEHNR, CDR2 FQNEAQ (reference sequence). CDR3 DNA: TGTGCCAGCAGCTCCCCTAGCTCCTACGAGCAGTACTTC. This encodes CASSSPSSYEQYF.

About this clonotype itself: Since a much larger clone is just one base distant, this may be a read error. The CDR3 coding sequence is TGCAGTGCCGCCCGGGTGTTTGACACTGAAGCTTTCTTT. Residues: CSAARVFDTEAFF. V gene TRBV20-1 combines with J gene TRBJ1-1; D is unclear. CDR3 length: 13 residues. CDR1 and CDR2 (germline): DFQATT, SNEGSKA (reference sequence). V was cut by 6 bases and J by 3 bases, with 14 bases left in between.

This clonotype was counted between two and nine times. In DNA, the CDR3 is TGTGCCAGCAGTCCCCGGCAGGGCAATCAGCCCCAGCATTTT. Translated: CASSPRQGNQPQHF. The V call is TRBV2, the J call TRBJ1-5; no clear D. The CDR3 totals 14 residues. Per the germline V gene, CDR1 is SNHLY and CDR2 is FYNNEI. Trimming stripped 5 bases from V and 2 bases from J, with 10 bases between. Filled out from reference TRBV2 and TRBJ1-5, the complete variable domain reads EPEVTQTPSHQVTQMGQEVILRCVPISNHLYFYWYRQILGQKVEFLVSFYNNEISEKSEIFDDQFSVERPDGSNFTLKIRSTKLEDSAMYFCASSPRQGNQPQHFGDGTRLSIL.

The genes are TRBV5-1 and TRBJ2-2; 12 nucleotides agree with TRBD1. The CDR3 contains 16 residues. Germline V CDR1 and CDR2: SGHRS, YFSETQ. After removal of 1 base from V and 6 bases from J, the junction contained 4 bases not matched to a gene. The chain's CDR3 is CASSLRGQGASGELFF. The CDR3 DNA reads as TGCGCCAGCAGCTTGAGGGGACAGGGGGCCTCCGGGGAGCTGTTTTTT.

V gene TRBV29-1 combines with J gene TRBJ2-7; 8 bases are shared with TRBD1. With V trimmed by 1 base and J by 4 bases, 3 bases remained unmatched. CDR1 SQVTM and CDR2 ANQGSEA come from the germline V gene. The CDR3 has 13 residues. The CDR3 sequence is CSVEGTGRYEQYF. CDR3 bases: TGCAGCGTTGAAGGGACAGGGCGGTACGAGCAGTACTTC.

CDR3 nucleotide sequence: TGCAGTGCTACGGACAGGGGATCCTACGAGCAGTACTTC. The encoded protein is CSATDRGSYEQYF. This chain uses TRBV20-1 with TRBJ2-7; 9 bases agree with TRBD1. The V segment lost 4 bases and the J segment 1 base; nucleotides outside the gene matches: 2. Germline CDR1 DFQATT, CDR2 SNEGSKA (reference sequence). The CDR3 covers 13 residues.

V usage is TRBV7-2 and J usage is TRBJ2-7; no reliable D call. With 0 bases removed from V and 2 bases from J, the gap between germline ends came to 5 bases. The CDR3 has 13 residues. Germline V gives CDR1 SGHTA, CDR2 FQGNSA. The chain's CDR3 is CASSLASAYEQYF. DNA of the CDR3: TGTGCCAGCAGCTTAGCCTCAGCCTACGAGCAGTACTTC.

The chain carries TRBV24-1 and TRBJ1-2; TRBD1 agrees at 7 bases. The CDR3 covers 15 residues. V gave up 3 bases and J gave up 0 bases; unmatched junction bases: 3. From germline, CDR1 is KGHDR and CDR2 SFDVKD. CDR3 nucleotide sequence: TGTGCCACCAGTGATCCAGGGACAGCTAACTATGGCTACACCTTC. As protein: CATSDPGTANYGYTF.

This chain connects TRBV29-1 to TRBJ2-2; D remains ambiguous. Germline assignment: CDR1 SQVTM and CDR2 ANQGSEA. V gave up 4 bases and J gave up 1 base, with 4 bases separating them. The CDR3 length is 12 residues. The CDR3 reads CSVGVNTGELFF. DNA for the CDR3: TGCAGCGTTGGGGTGAACACCGGGGAGCTGTTTTTT.

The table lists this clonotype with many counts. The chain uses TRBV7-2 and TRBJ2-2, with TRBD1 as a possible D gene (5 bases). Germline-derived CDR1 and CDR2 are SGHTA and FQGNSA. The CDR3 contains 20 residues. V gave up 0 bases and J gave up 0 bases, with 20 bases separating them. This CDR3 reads CASSLAMQGPLSPNTGELFF. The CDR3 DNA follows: TGTGCCAGCAGCTTAGCGATGCAGGGTCCCCTCTCTCCGAACACCGGGGAGCTGTTTTTT.

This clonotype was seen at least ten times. The chain's CDR3 is CASSGQGSEQYF. CDR3 nucleotide sequence: TGTGCCAGCAGCGGGCAGGGGTCCGAGCAGTACTTC. The chain uses TRBV7-9 and TRBJ2-7; tentative D call: TRBD1 (6 bases). CDR1 is SEHNR and CDR2 is FQNEAQ in the germline V gene (reference sequence). The V end lost 5 bases, the J end lost 6 bases, and 11 bases lay between the germline ends. This CDR3 region has 12 residues. Full variable domain (rest looked up from reference TRBV7-9 and TRBJ2-7): DTGVSQNPRHKITKRGQNVTFRCDPISEHNRLYWYRQTLGQGPEFLTYFQNEAQLEKSRLLSDRFSAERPKGSFSTLEIQRTEQGDSAMYLCASSGQGSEQYFGPGTRLTVT.

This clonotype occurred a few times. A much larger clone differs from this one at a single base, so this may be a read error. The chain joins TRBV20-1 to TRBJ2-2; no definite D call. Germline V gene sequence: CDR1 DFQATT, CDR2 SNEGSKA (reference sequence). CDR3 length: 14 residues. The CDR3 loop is CSARGTANAGELFF. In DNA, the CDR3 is TGCAGTGCTAGAGGCACCGCGAACGCCGGGGAGCTGTTTTTT.

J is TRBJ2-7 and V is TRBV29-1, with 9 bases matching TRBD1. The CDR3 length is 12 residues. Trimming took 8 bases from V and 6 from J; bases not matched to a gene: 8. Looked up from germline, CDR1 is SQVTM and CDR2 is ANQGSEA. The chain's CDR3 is CSSGDRAGEQYF. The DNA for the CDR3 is TGCAGCAGTGGGGACAGGGCGGGCGAGCAGTACTTC.

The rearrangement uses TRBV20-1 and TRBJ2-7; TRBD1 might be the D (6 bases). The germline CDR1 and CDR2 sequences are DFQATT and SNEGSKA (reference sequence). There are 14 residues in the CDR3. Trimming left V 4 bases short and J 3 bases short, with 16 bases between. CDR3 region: CSAKTGTTDYEQYF. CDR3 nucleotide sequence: TGCAGTGCTAAAACCGGGACAACGGACTACGAGCAGTACTTC.

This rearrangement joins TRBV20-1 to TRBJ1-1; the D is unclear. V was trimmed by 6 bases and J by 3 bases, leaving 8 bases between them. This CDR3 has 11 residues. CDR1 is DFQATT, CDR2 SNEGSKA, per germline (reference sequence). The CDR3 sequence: CSAVLYTEAFF. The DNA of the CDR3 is TGCAGTGCCGTGCTCTACACTGAAGCTTTCTTT.

The CDR3, as DNA: TGTGCCACCAGTGGGGACCGGGACTCTGACAATGAGCAGTTCTTC. Translating it yields CATSGDRDSDNEQFF. V gene TRBV24-1 combines with J gene TRBJ2-1; D is possibly TRBD2 (6 bases). V dropped 5 bases and J dropped 5 bases, with 15 bases sitting between them. The germline V gene encodes CDR1 KGHDR and CDR2 SFDVKD. This CDR3 has 15 amino acids.

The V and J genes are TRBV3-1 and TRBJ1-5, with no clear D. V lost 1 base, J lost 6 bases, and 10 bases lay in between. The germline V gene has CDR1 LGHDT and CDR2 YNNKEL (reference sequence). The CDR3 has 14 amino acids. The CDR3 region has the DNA TGTGCCAGCAGCCAAGTTGAGGGATCTCAGCCCCAGCATTTT. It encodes CASSQVEGSQPQHF.

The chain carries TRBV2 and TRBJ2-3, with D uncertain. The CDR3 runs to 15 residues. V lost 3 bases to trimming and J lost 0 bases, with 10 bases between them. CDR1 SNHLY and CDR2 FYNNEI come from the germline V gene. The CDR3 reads CASSDGTISTDTQYF. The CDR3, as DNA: TGTGCCAGCAGTGATGGTACGATTAGCACAGATACGCAGTATTTT.

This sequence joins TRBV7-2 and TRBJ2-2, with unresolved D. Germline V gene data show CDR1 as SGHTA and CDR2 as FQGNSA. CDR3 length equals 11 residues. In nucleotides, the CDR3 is TGTGCAAGTCGCCCCCACGGGGAGCTGTTTTTT. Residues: CASRPHGELFF.

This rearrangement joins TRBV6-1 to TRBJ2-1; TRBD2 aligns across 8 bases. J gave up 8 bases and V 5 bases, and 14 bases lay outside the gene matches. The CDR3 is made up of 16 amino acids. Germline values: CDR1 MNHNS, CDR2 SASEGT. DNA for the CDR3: TGTGCCAGCAGTCCCCTCCGGGAGGGCGGCCGGTATGAGCAGTTCTTC. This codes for CASSPLREGGRYEQFF.

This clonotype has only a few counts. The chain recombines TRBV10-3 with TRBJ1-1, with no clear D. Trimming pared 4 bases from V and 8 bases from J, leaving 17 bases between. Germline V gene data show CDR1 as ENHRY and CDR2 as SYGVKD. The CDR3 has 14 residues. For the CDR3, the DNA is TGTGCCATCAGTGGAGGTCTTTTGCTTGGAGAAGCTTTCTTT. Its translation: CAISGGLLLGEAFF.

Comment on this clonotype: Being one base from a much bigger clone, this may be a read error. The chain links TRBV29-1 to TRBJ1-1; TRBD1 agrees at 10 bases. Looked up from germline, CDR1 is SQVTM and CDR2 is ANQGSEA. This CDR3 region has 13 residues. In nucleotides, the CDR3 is TGCGGCGTTAAGGACAGGGGGAACGCTGAAGCTTTCTTT. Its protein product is CGVKDRGNAEAFF.

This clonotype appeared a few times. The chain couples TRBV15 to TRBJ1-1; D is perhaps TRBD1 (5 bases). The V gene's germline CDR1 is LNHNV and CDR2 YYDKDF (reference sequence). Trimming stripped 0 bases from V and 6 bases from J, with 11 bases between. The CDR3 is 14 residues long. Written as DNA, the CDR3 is TGTGCCACCAGCAGAGATCGCGGGGGGGCTGAAGCTTTCTTT. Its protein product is CATSRDRGGAEAFF.

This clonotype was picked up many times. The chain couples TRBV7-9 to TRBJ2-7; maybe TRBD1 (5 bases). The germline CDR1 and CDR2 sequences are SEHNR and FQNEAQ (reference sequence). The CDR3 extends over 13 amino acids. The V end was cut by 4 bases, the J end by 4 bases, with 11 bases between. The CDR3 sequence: CASSSTRVYEQYF. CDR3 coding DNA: TGTGCCAGCAGCTCCACCAGGGTTTACGAGCAGTACTTC.

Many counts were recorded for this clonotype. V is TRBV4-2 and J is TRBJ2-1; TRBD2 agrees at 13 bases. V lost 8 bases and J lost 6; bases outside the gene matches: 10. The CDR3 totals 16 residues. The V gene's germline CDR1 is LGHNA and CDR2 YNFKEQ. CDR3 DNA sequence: TGTGCCAGCCGCAGACTAGCGGGAGGATCTGTCAATGAGCAGTTCTTC. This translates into CASRRLAGGSVNEQFF.

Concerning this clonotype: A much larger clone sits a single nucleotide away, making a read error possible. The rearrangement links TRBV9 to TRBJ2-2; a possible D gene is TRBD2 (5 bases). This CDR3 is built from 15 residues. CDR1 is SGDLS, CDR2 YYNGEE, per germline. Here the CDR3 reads CASSVLEGNTGELLF. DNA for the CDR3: TGTGCCAGCAGCGTCCTCGAGGGCAACACCGGGGAGCTGCTTTTT.

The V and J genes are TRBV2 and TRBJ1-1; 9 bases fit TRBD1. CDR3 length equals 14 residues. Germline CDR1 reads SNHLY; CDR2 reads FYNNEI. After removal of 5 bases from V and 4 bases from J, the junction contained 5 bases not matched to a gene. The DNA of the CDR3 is TGTGCCAGCAGTTTTCACAGGGGGCCCACTGAAGCTTTCTTT. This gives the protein CASSFHRGPTEAFF. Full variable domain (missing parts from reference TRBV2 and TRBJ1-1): EPEVTQTPSHQVTQMGQEVILRCVPISNHLYFYWYRQILGQKVEFLVSFYNNEISEKSEIFDDQFSVERPDGSNFTLKIRSTKLEDSAMYFCASSFHRGPTEAFFGQGTRLTVV.

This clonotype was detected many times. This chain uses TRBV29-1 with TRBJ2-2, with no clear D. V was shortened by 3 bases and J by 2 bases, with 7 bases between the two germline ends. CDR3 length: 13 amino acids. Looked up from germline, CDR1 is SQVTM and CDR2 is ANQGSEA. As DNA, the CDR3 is TGCAGCGTTGATAGGCTAAACACCGGGGAGCTGTTTTTT. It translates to CSVDRLNTGELFF.